These T cell receptor beta chains were read from a single sample in a study of cytomegalovirus exposure and HLA in healthy donors. The method was immunoSEQ multiplex PCR; TCRdb's version includes in-frame clones alone and lacks a portion of them. The sample contains 150,000 to 200,000 clones, more than 70% of which appear only once. Sequencing was carried out using PBMCs. The receptors shown here come from a woman in her forties in good health and CMV-seronegative. CDR3s include the opening cysteine and the closing phenylalanine or tryptophan. The D gene is left open where the match is weak. The size field is filled for only some rows; it gives once, few, many or a size class.

TRBV10-3,TRBJ1-3,NA,NA,TGTGCCATCAGCCCCTGGGGGCCCCAGGACACCATATATTTT,CAISPWGPQDTIYF
TRBV15,TRBJ1-5,NA,TRBD1,TGTGCCACCAGCAGGATGGGGACAGGTCATCAGCCCCAGCATTTT,CATSRMGTGHQPQHF
TRBV9,TRBJ1-1,few,NA,TGTGCCAGCAGCGTAGTACAGGGTCCTGAAGCTTTCTTT,CASSVVQGPEAFF
TRBV6-5,TRBJ1-3,once,NA,TGTGCCAGCAGGAGGGCTTCTGGAAACACCATATATTTT,CASRRASGNTIYF
TRBV6-6,TRBJ1-1,once,TRBD1,TGTGCCAGCGGTCAGGGGGACTGGGCTTTCTTT,CASGQGDWAFF
TRBV5-4,TRBJ1-2,NA,TRBD1,TGTGCCAGCAGCTACGGACAGGGGAGCACCGGCTACACCTTC,CASSYGQGSTGYTF
TRBV5-1,TRBJ2-3,NA,NA,TGCGCCAGCAGCTTGGGGCAGGCGAACCGCGCAGATACGCAGTATTTT,CASSLGQANRADTQYF
TRBV19,TRBJ1-5,NA,TRBD1,TGTGCCAGTAGTATCGACAGGGGAAGCAATCAGCCCCAGCATTTT,CASSIDRGSNQPQHF
TRBV7-7,TRBJ2-3,NA,TRBD2,TGTGCCAGCAGCTTGGGAAGCGGGAGTGGCACAGATACGCAGTATTTT,CASSLGSGSGTDTQYF
TRBV19,TRBJ1-1,few,NA,TGTGCCAGTAGTATTCAGGCGACAGGTATGAACACTGAAGCTTTCTTT,CASSIQATGMNTEAFF
TRBV4-1,TRBJ2-1,NA,TRBD2,TGCGCCAGCAGCCTCTCTCTCGCGGGAGGGTACAATGAGCAGTTCTTC,CASSLSLAGGYNEQFF
TRBV19,TRBJ2-2,NA,NA,TGTGCCAGTAGTATTAGACAGGCGGCCGGGGAGCTGTTTTTT,CASSIRQAAGELFF
TRBV11-3,TRBJ2-3,NA,NA,TGTGCCAGCAGACCTCCCCGACTAGTTGGTCCAGATACGCAGTATTTT,CASRPPRLVGPDTQYF
TRBV19,TRBJ1-2,once,TRBD1,TGTGCCAGTGGAAACCCAGGGGGCATTTCCGTCTATGGCTACACCTTC,CASGNPGGISVYGYTF
TRBV7-2,TRBJ2-1,NA,NA,TGTGCCAGCAGCTTATCGTCGGTAAGCTCCTACAATGAGCAGTTCTTC,CASSLSSVSSYNEQFF